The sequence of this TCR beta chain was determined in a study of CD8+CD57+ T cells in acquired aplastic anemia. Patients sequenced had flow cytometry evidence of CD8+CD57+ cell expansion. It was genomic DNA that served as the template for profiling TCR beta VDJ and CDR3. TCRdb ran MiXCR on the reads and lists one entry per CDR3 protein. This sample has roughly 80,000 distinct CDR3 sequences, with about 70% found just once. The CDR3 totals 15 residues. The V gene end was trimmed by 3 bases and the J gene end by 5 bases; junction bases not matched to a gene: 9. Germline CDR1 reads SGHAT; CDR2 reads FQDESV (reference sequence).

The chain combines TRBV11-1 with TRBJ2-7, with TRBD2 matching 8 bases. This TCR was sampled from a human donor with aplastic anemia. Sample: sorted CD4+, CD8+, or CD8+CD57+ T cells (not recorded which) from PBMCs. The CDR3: CASSLSGTRRDEQYF. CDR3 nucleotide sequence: TGTGCCAGCAGCTTGTCCGGGACTAGAAGAGACGAGCAGTACTTC.